The present T cell receptor (beta chain) was sequenced within a study of T cell changes during pregnancy in multiple sclerosis. Profiled with immunoSEQ multiplex PCR; TCRdb holds only in-frame clones, not every one. Altogether 84,000 or so clones are present, roughly 93% being singletons, with the ten largest covering more than 0.8%. The receptor's source is a female donor with multiple sclerosis, enrolled in a pregnancy study. Sequenced here: peripheral blood, sampled in the third trimester of pregnancy.

For the CDR3, the DNA is TGTGCCAGCACCCCCACCGGGATGCACATTCAGTACTTC. This sequence encodes CASTPTGMHIQYF. The genes are TRBV7-9 and TRBJ2-4; possible D gene TRBD2, 5 bases. The CDR3 is 13 amino acids. Germline-derived CDR1 and CDR2 are SEHNR and FQNEAQ (reference sequence). The V gene lost 7 bases and the J gene lost 8 bases, with 15 bases spanning the gap.